These 10 T cell receptor beta chains came from one sample sequenced in a study of blood T cell repertoires in COVID-19. Profiling relied on immunoSEQ multiplex PCR, and the TCRdb table lists in-frame clones only, not all of them. There are more than 150,000 clones in the sample; around 81% occur only once, and 12% lies in the top ten. Sample: peripheral blood. The receptors shown here come from a woman over 75 with COVID-19, enrolled during active disease.

The chain combines TRBV5-4 with TRBJ1-2; D is uncertain. Trimming cost V 0 bases and J 2 bases, with 5 bases left between them. Per germline, CDR1 SGHNT and CDR2 YYREEE (reference sequence). The CDR3 is 13 amino acids. The CDR3 protein is CASSLEQNYGYTF. The CDR3 bases are TGTGCCAGCAGCTTGGAACAGAACTATGGCTACACCTTC. Full variable domain (outside the CDR3, taken from reference TRBV5-4 and TRBJ1-2): ETGVTQSPTHLIKTRGQQVTLRCSSQSGHNTVSWYQQALGQGPQFIFQYYREEENGRGNFPPRFSGLQFPNYSSELNVNALELDDSALYLCASSLEQNYGYTFGSGTRLTVV.

The chain carries TRBV18 and TRBJ1-6; the D gene is possibly TRBD1 (5 bases). V gave up 3 bases and J gave up 6 bases, with 12 bases separating them. Looked up from germline, CDR1 is KGHSH and CDR2 is LQKENI. The CDR3 totals 15 residues. The CDR3 sequence is CASSPGRGTNSPLHF. The CDR3 nucleotides read TGTGCCAGCTCACCCGGCCGGGGGACTAATTCACCCCTCCACTTT.

The chain has TRBV5-4 and TRBJ2-2, with 9 nucleotides matching TRBD2. This CDR3 is 16 amino acids long. With V trimmed by 7 bases and J by 3 bases, 10 bases remained unmatched. CDR1 is SGHNT and CDR2 is YYREEE in the germline V gene (reference sequence). The CDR3 protein is CASLAGGPSDTGELFF. CDR3 sequence (DNA): TGTGCCAGCCTTGCGGGAGGGCCGTCAGACACCGGGGAGCTGTTTTTT.

The V and J genes are TRBV6-2 or TRBV6-3 and TRBJ2-5, with D possibly matching TRBD2 (5 bases). The CDR3 length is 17 residues. The V gene lost 0 bases and the J gene lost 5 bases, with 19 bases spanning the gap. Per germline, CDR1 MNHEY and CDR2 SVGEGT. CDR3 DNA sequence: TGTGCCAGCAGTTACTCGATGTCTAGCTTACCACAGGAGACCCAGTACTTC. As protein: CASSYSMSSLPQETQYF.

In this sample, this clone turned up a few times. V usage is TRBV4-2 and J usage is TRBJ1-2; 8 bases line up with TRBD1. Trimming removed 0 bases from V and 5 bases from J; junction bases left unmatched: 2. The germline V gene has CDR1 LGHNA and CDR2 YNFKEQ. The CDR3 extends over 14 amino acids. The CDR3 region is CASSQDRGPYGYTF. Written as DNA, the CDR3 is TGTGCCAGCAGCCAAGACAGGGGGCCTTATGGCTACACCTTC.

This clone was counted a few times. The J gene is TRBJ1-5, the V gene TRBV7-2; 7 positions match TRBD1. Trimming at V came to 4 bases and at J to 7 bases, leaving 10 bases not matched to a gene. The CDR3 consists of 15 residues. Germline loops: CDR1 SGHTA, CDR2 FQGNSA. CDR3 amino acids: CASSWATGDSQPQHF. The CDR3 DNA reads TGTGCCAGCAGCTGGGCCACAGGGGATTCGCAGCCCCAGCATTTT. Complete variable domain (other parts from reference TRBV7-2 and TRBJ1-5): GAGVSQSPSNKVTEKGKDVELRCDPISGHTALYWYRQSLGQGLEFLIYFQGNSAPDKSGLPSDRFSAERTGGSVSTLTIQRTQQEDSAVYLCASSWATGDSQPQHFGDGTRLSIL.

J is TRBJ2-2 and V is TRBV19; 7 positions match TRBD1. Germline V gives CDR1 LNHDA, CDR2 SQIVND (reference sequence). The CDR3 is made up of 18 amino acids. The junction had 7 bases not matched to a gene; V was cut back by 0 bases and J by 0 bases. DNA of the CDR3: TGTGCCAGTAGTATAGATGATTTGGGACAGACGAACACCGGGGAGCTGTTTTTT. The encoded protein is CASSIDDLGQTNTGELFF.

The chain recombines TRBV6-1 with TRBJ1-2; D is unresolved. The CDR3 totals 12 residues. Per the germline V gene, CDR1 is MNHNS and CDR2 is SASEGT. V was shortened by 5 bases and J by 6 bases, with 10 bases between the two germline ends. The CDR3 protein is CASSNNRDGYTF. The CDR3 DNA follows: TGTGCCAGCAGTAACAACCGGGATGGCTACACCTTC.

The chain has TRBV30 and TRBJ1-1; D call uncertain. Germline CDR1 and CDR2: GTSNPN and SVGIG (reference sequence). Trimming shortened V by 4 bases and J by 3 bases, and 9 bases separated the two germline ends. The length of the CDR3 is 12 residues. This chain's CDR3 is CAWTRSYTEAFF. CDR3 coding DNA: TGTGCCTGGACTCGTTCTTACACTGAAGCTTTCTTT. The full variable domain, completed using reference TRBV30 and TRBJ1-1, is SQTIHQWPATLVQPVGSPLSLECTVEGTSNPNLYWYRQAAGRGLQLLFYSVGIGQISSEVPQNLSASRPQDRQFILSSKKLLLSDSGFYLCAWTRSYTEAFFGQGTRLTVV.

This chain joins TRBV13 and TRBJ2-1, with 7 bases that match TRBD1. CDR3 length: 15 residues. J gave up 10 bases and V 2 bases, and 11 bases lay outside the gene matches. Germline CDR1 and CDR2: PRHDT and FYEKMQ (reference sequence). The chain's CDR3 is CASSLRYSGTVEQFF. Here the CDR3 DNA reads TGTGCCAGCAGCTTACGGTATTCCGGGACAGTGGAGCAGTTCTTC.